This is a list of T cell receptor beta chains from one sample in a study of blood T cell repertoires in COVID-19. The assay was immunoSEQ multiplex PCR, and TCRdb's table has in-frame clones only and misses some. The repertoire holds more than 200,000 clones, with roughly 84% as singletons. The sample comprised peripheral blood. These receptors came from a man in his fifties or sixties with acute or convalescent COVID-19. CDR3s include the opening cysteine and the closing phenylalanine or tryptophan. A D gene is named only where the DNA matches it firmly. Only some rows state a clone size, as once, few, many or a class for expanded clones.

-	TRBV11-2	TRBJ1-1	-	TGTGCCAGCAACGCGCGTTCCACTGAAGCTTTCTTT	CASNARSTEAFF
-	TRBV3-1/TRBV3-2	TRBJ1-1	TRBD1	TGTGCCAGCAGCCAACGGGACAGGTGGGGCACTGAAGCTTTCTTT	CASSQRDRWGTEAFF
few	TRBV9	TRBJ1-6	TRBD1	TGTGCCAGCAGCCTTTCGGGACAGGGAAATTCACCCCTCCACTTT	CASSLSGQGNSPLHF
-	TRBV7-8	TRBJ1-5	-	TGTGCCAGCAGCTACTCGAATGGTTTTAGCAATCAGCCCCAGCATTTT	CASSYSNGFSNQPQHF
-	TRBV7-8	TRBJ2-7	TRBD2	TGTGCCAGCAGCTTAGGGGGACCGGGACTAGCGGGAGTTGAGCAGTACTTC	CASSLGGPGLAGVEQYF
-	TRBV14	TRBJ2-7	TRBD1	TGTGCCAGCAGCCATCTGACAGGGGTGCACGAGCAGTACTTC	CASSHLTGVHEQYF
-	TRBV23-1	TRBJ2-2	-	TGCGCCAGCAGTCACAGGGATACGACAGGAAGCGGATTTGCGAACACCGGGGAGCTGTTTTTT	CASSHRDTTGSGFANTGELFF
-	TRBV10-2	TRBJ2-1	-	TGCGCCAGCAGTGAGGACTACCTACTTTACAATGAGCAGTTCTTC	CASSEDYLLYNEQFF
-	TRBV2	TRBJ1-5	-	TGTGCCAGCAGTGAACAGAATCAGCCCCAGCATTTT	CASSEQNQPQHF
-	TRBV19	TRBJ1-5	TRBD1	TGTGCCAGTACCGTGACAGGGGGGAGGCAGCCCCAGCATTTT	CASTVTGGRQPQHF
-	TRBV19	TRBJ2-2	-	TGTGCCAGTAGTCGCACAAACACCGGGGAGCTGTTTTTT	CASSRTNTGELFF
-	TRBV5-1	TRBJ2-1	-	TGCGCCAGCAGCTTTGGCGGGGGACACATATACAATGAGCAGTTCTTC	CASSFGGGHIYNEQFF
-	TRBV28	TRBJ1-5	-	TGTGCCAGCAGCCCAAACCCCGGCGGGGAAAGCAATCAGCCCCAGCATTTT	CASSPNPGGESNQPQHF
-	TRBV10-1	TRBJ2-2	-	TGCGCCAGCGGGCAGGAGGGGAACACCGGGGAGCTGTTTTTT	CASGQEGNTGELFF
-	TRBV5-1	TRBJ2-3	TRBD2	TGCGCCAGCAGCCCGGCCCCTAGCGGGGGCCGCACAGATACGCAGTATTTT	CASSPAPSGGRTDTQYF
-	TRBV6-2/TRBV6-3	TRBJ1-2	TRBD1	TGTGCCAGCAGTTACGGGGCAGGGGGAAACACCTTC	CASSYGAGGNTF
-	TRBV11-3	TRBJ2-1	-	TGTGCCAGCAGCCGCGTTGGTCGGGACAATGAGCAGTTCTTC	CASSRVGRDNEQFF
-	TRBV7-8	TRBJ1-5	TRBD1	TGTGCCAGCAGTATTCGACAGGGCGACCAGCCCCAGCATTTT	CASSIRQGDQPQHF
-	TRBV30	TRBJ1-3	-	TGTGCCTGGCGGACAGTCTCTGGAAACACCATATATTTT	CAWRTVSGNTIYF
-	TRBV5-6	TRBJ2-7	TRBD1	TGTGCCAGCAGCCGACGGGACAGCTCCTACGAGCAGTACTTC	CASSRRDSSYEQYF
-	TRBV5-4	TRBJ2-2	-	TGTGCCAGCAGCTTTGGTGACACCAACACCGGGGAGCTGTTTTTT	CASSFGDTNTGELFF
-	TRBV4-1	TRBJ2-1	TRBD1	TGCGCCAGCAGCCAAGGACCGAGACAGGGGTTTACCTACAATGAGCAGTTCTTC	CASSQGPRQGFTYNEQFF
-	TRBV10-1	TRBJ2-7	-	TGCGCCAGCAGTGACGGGGCAGGGGTCTCCTACGAGCAGTACTTC	CASSDGAGVSYEQYF
few	TRBV7-2	TRBJ2-7	-	TGTGCCAGCAGCTTAGCCCCTCCCGGCGAGCAGTACTTC	CASSLAPPGEQYF
-	TRBV7-9	TRBJ2-5	TRBD1	TGTGCCAGCAGCCCACTTAACGGACAGGGGCGAGAGACCCAGTACTTC	CASSPLNGQGRETQYF
-	TRBV10-1	TRBJ2-3	TRBD2	TGCGCCAGCAGCGGGACTAGCGGGGCGGCAAGCACAGATACGCAGTATTTT	CASSGTSGAASTDTQYF
-	TRBV7-8	TRBJ2-7	-	TGTGCCAGCAGCTTAGATGGACACTACTACGAGCAGTACTTC	CASSLDGHYYEQYF
-	TRBV11-3	TRBJ2-7	TRBD1	TGTGCCAGCAGCTTAGGGCCAACAGGGGTGGGGTACGAGCAGTACTTC	CASSLGPTGVGYEQYF
-	TRBV5-1	TRBJ2-7	-	TGCGCCAGCAGCTTGGTCCCGGGGTTTGGAGGAGGACGCTCCTACGAGCAGTACTTC	CASSLVPGFGGGRSYEQYF
once	TRBV21-1	TRBJ2-7	-	TGTGCCAGCAGCGCCACTAGCGGGAGGGCCCTCGAGCAGTACTTC	CASSATSGRALEQYF
-	TRBV20-1	TRBJ1-5	TRBD1	TGCAGTGCTCGTGAGACAGGGTCCCCTCATCAGCCCCAGCATTTT	CSARETGSPHQPQHF
once	TRBV6-1	TRBJ2-1	-	TGTGCCAGCAGTGAGGTAGGGGGATACGGTGAGCAGTTCTTC	CASSEVGGYGEQFF
few	TRBV5-1	TRBJ2-7	TRBD2	TGCGCCAGCAGCTTGTTAGCGGGAGAAACCCACGAGCAGTACTTC	CASSLLAGETHEQYF
once	TRBV7-3	TRBJ2-2	TRBD2	TGTGCCAGCAGCTTACGGCTAGCGGGGACCACCGGGGAGCTGTTTTTT	CASSLRLAGTTGELFF
-	TRBV27	TRBJ1-4	-	TGTGCCAGCAGTCTTCGGGGGGGCCTGGTGACTAATGAAAAACTGTTTTTT	CASSLRGGLVTNEKLFF
-	TRBV3-1/TRBV3-2	TRBJ2-2	TRBD1	TGTGCCAGCAGCCTGTACGGGACAGCGAACACCGGGGAGCTGTTTTTT	CASSLYGTANTGELFF
-	TRBV6-5	TRBJ2-1	TRBD2	TGTGCCAGCACCCCGGGACTAGCGGGTCACAATGAGCAGTTCTTC	CASTPGLAGHNEQFF
-	TRBV5-4	TRBJ1-1	TRBD1	TGTGCCAGCAGCTTGCAGGGGGGCACTGAAGCTTTCTTT	CASSLQGGTEAFF
-	TRBV19	TRBJ1-2	-	TGTGCCAGTAGTATCAAACTTAACTATGGCTACACCTTC	CASSIKLNYGYTF
-	TRBV5-1	TRBJ2-3	-	TGCGCCAGCAGCTTGGTGGCTAGCAGTACTAGCACAGATACGCAGTATTTT	CASSLVASSTSTDTQYF
-	TRBV6-2/TRBV6-3	TRBJ1-2	-	TGTGCCAGCAGTACGCCTGTCGCAGGGCTCTTCACCTTC	CASSTPVAGLFTF
few	TRBV2	TRBJ1-1	-	TGTGCCACCCGGTGGAACACTGAAGCTTTCTTT	CATRWNTEAFF
few	TRBV28	TRBJ2-7	-	TGTGCCAGCAGCCCTCGACAGTCCTACGAGCAGTACTTC	CASSPRQSYEQYF
-	TRBV5-1	TRBJ1-3	-	TGCGCCAGCAGCTTGGACTCGGACACCTTATGGAGAGGAAACACCATATATTTT	CASSLDSDTLWRGNTIYF
-	TRBV9	TRBJ2-2	-	TGTGCCAGCAGCGTACTGGGCTCCGGGGAGCTGTTTTTT	CASSVLGSGELFF
few	TRBV16	TRBJ1-1	TRBD1	TGTGCCAGCGGCGGACAGGGGGGGAACACTGAAGCTTTCTTT	CASGGQGGNTEAFF
-	TRBV20-1	TRBJ2-7	-	TGCAGTGCTAGTCGGAGTCCTGGCGGCTACGAGCAGTACTTC	CSASRSPGGYEQYF
-	TRBV5-5	TRBJ2-2	TRBD1	TGTGCCAGCAACCACGGGCAGGGGGCCGGGGAGCTGTTTTTT	CASNHGQGAGELFF
-	TRBV13	TRBJ2-5	-	TGTGCCAGCAGAAGTAGCATCTCAGAGACCCAGTACTTC	CASRSSISETQYF
-	TRBV7-8	TRBJ1-4	-	TGTGCCTCCAGGGGATCAACTAATGAAAAACTGTTTTTT	CASRGSTNEKLFF
-	TRBV5-1	TRBJ2-7	-	TGCGCCAGCAGCTTGGTTGACACCCCAGAGCAGTACTTC	CASSLVDTPEQYF
-	TRBV6-5	TRBJ1-1	-	TGTGCCAGCAGTTACTACGACAGACCCACTGAAGCTTTCTTT	CASSYYDRPTEAFF
-	TRBV4-1	TRBJ1-2	-	TGCGCCAGCAGCCTAGGAGGCGCAGGCGCCGTGGGAGGCTACACCTTC	CASSLGGAGAVGGYTF